This T cell receptor (beta chain) was captured by sequencing in a study of patients and donors after allogeneic stem cell transplantation. This clonotype has more than one count but fewer than ten. Germline assignment: CDR1 SGHRS and CDR2 YFSETQ. CDR3 size: 16 residues. Trimming took 4 bases from V and 0 from J, leaving 13 bases between them. TCRdb independently ran MiXCR on the RT-PCR reads; one entry per CDR3 protein. The data hold approximately 57,000 distinct CDR3 sequences, with about 14% observed a single time. The TCR originated in a human donor who was either an allogeneic HSCT recipient or a stem cell or donor lymphocyte infusion donor (not recorded which). It is not recorded whose cells these are; they may come from a transplant donor. The V and J genes are TRBV5-1 and TRBJ2-2; D is undetermined. Sequencing used blood, either unsorted or a sorted T cell fraction (not recorded which). CDR3 protein: CASSGRPFANTGELFF. CDR3 DNA: TGCGCCAGCAGCGGCCGACCCTTCGCGAACACCGGGGAGCTGTTTTTT. Full variable domain (missing parts from reference TRBV5-1 and TRBJ2-2): KAGVTQTPRYLIKTRGQQVTLSCSPISGHRSVSWYQQTPGQGLQFLFEYFSETQRNKGNFPGRFSGRQFSNSRSEMNVSTLELGDSALYLCASSGRPFANTGELFFGEGSRLTVL.